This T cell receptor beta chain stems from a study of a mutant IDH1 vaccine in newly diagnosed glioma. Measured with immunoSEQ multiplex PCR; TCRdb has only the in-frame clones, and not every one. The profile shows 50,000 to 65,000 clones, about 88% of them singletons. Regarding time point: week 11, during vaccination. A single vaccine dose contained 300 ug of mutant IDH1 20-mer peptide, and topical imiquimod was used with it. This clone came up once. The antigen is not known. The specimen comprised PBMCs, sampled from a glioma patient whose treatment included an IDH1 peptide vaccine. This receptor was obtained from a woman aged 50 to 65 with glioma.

CDR3 sequence: CASTLPGQGNGYTF. The CDR3 bases are TGTGCCAGCACCCTGCCGGGACAGGGAAATGGCTACACCTTC. The chain uses TRBV7-8 and TRBJ1-2; 9 bases are a match to TRBD1. In germline, CDR1 is SGHVS, CDR2 FQNEAQ. With 7 bases clipped from V and 6 bases from J, the junction kept 9 bases outside the gene matches. There are 14 residues in the CDR3.